This record concerns one TCR beta chain sequence. The antigen remains undetermined. Mouse germline and gene names are used. Read coverage stops 1 residue before the CDR3 terminus; the germline J gene supplies the remainder. This entry is derived from a study of tissue T cells after allogeneic stem cell transplantation. General study points: Motif-based clustering found tissue-specific repertoire signatures shared across patients, though few clones were shared. Only a limited share of tissue TCRs appeared in blood or spleen.

Germline V lookup: CDR1 NSHNY, CDR2 SYGAGN. The trim removed 0 bases at V and 4 bases at J, leaving 3 bases unmatched. The CDR3 covers 16 residues. Indicated time point: mouse harvest day 14 after allogeneic transplant. Tail vein injection delivered 10^7 T-cell-depleted bone marrow cells and 10^6 splenic CD5+ T cells. This mouse GVHD model was MHC-mismatched B6 to BALB/c, profiled day 7 or 14. The data were produced by immunoSEQ multiplex PCR, yet TCRdb's version contains in-frame clones alone and is incomplete. The sample yields more than 4,000 clones, about 50% seen once. This sequence originates from a female BALB/c mouse given C57BL/6 T cells with graft-versus-host disease after an allogeneic hematopoietic cell transplant. V is TRBV13-1 and J is TRBJ2-2, with 10 bases lining up with TRBD2. Sequenced: lymph node tissue. The CDR3 loop reads CASSDALGGRTGQLYF. CDR3 bases read: TGTGCCAGCAGTGATGCTCTGGGGGGGCGCACCGGGCAGCTCTAC.